The clone carrying this T cell receptor (beta chain) was detected only a few times. The sample belongs to a study of blood T cell repertoires in COVID-19. As for the study in general: Specimens from acute and convalescent COVID-19 originated in the United States, Italy and Spain. The cDNA or gDNA used as material had been derived from T cells, B-cell-depleted T cells, or PBMCs.

Only in-frame clones appear in the TCRdb table, and some are missing; sequencing was by immunoSEQ multiplex PCR. The table lists about 170,000 clones, approximately 86% of them singletons. The J segment lost 6 bases and the V segment lost 5 bases, leaving 16 bases of the junction unmatched. CDR1 and CDR2 (germline): LNHDA, SQIVND (reference sequence). The CDR3 sequence is 16 residues long. The TCR originated in a woman of 80 years or more with COVID-19, enrolled during active disease. The chain couples TRBV19 to TRBJ2-7, with 7 bases identical to TRBD1. Sequencing was performed on peripheral blood. Here the CDR3 DNA reads TGTGCCAGTAGTCGGGGCCGAGAGACAGGGCGTGGCGAGCAGTACTTC. Translating gives CASSRGRETGRGEQYF.